Each of the 19 T cell receptor beta chains below was sequenced from the same sample in a study of cytomegalovirus exposure and HLA in healthy donors. PCR used 60 Vbeta primers and 13 Jbeta primers. The repertoire was sequenced with immunoSEQ multiplex PCR; TCRdb's copy has only in-frame clones and lacks some. This table has some 130,000 clones, 70% to 75% appearing once. Sequencing was carried out using PBMCs. These receptors were taken from a male donor in good health and CMV-seronegative.

This clone showed up just a few times. The chain couples TRBV6-5 to TRBJ2-7; 9 positions agree with TRBD2. Germline CDR1 and CDR2: MNHEY and SVGAGI. The CDR3 spans 14 residues. J was trimmed by 7 bases and V by 5 bases; bases with no gene match: 9. The CDR3 sequence: CASSNLAGISEQYF. Here the CDR3 DNA reads TGTGCCAGCAGTAATCTAGCGGGAATTTCGGAGCAGTACTTC.

The chain combines TRBV28 with TRBJ2-5; D ambiguous. The CDR3 consists of 12 residues. Germline-derived CDR1 and CDR2 are MDHEN and SYDVKM. Trimming took off 6 bases at V and 3 bases at J, with 8 bases between the two ends. CDR3 amino acids: CASSHRKETQYF. In DNA form, the CDR3 reads TGTGCCAGCAGCCACAGAAAAGAGACCCAGTACTTC.

A few counts support this clone. The V and J genes are TRBV11-3 and TRBJ2-3; 9 bases are a match to TRBD2. The trim removed 1 base at V and 0 bases at J, leaving 8 bases unmatched. The CDR3 contains 18 residues. Germline CDR1 is SGHNT and CDR2 is YENEEA. The CDR3 loop reads CASSLGLLAGPSTDTQYF. The CDR3 region has the DNA TGTGCCAGCAGCTTAGGTCTCCTAGCGGGGCCAAGCACAGATACGCAGTATTTT.

The chain is built from TRBV6-1 and TRBJ2-5; D may be TRBD2 (5 bases). Germline-derived CDR1 and CDR2 are MNHNS and SASEGT. Trimming cost V 7 bases and J 0 bases, with 12 bases left between them. The CDR3 spans 14 residues. CDR3 amino acids: CASMGGWYQETQYF. The CDR3 coding sequence is TGTGCCAGCATGGGCGGGTGGTACCAAGAGACCCAGTACTTC.

The chain joins TRBV5-5 to TRBJ2-5, with 9 positions matching TRBD2. Germline V gene data show CDR1 as SGHKS and CDR2 as YYEKEE (reference sequence). CDR3 length: 16 residues. V gave up 2 bases and J gave up 2 bases; unmatched junction bases: 7. The CDR3 region is CASSFIPSGVQETQYF. The DNA of the CDR3 is TGTGCCAGCAGCTTTATCCCTAGCGGGGTACAAGAGACCCAGTACTTC.

J is TRBJ1-3 and V is TRBV2; tentatively, D is TRBD1 (5 bases). V was pared by 5 bases and J by 2 bases, with 10 bases between. The germline CDR1 and CDR2 sequences are SNHLY and FYNNEI. This CDR3 has 14 residues. The CDR3 bases are TGTGCCAGCAGTCCGGGGGTTACTGGAAACACCATATATTTT. This sequence encodes CASSPGVTGNTIYF.

The V call is TRBV19, the J call TRBJ2-7, with D perhaps TRBD1 (7 bases). Germline CDR1 and CDR2: LNHDA and SQIVND (reference sequence). This CDR3 is built from 15 residues. The V gene lost 6 bases and the J gene lost 0 bases, with 15 bases spanning the gap. CDR3 loop: CASRDQGGSSYEQYF. The CDR3 DNA sequence: TGTGCCAGTAGAGATCAGGGGGGCAGCTCCTACGAGCAGTACTTC. Supplemented by reference TRBV19 and TRBJ2-7, the full variable domain reads DGGITQSPKYLFRKEGQNVTLSCEQNLNHDAMYWYRQDPGQGLRLIYYSQIVNDFQKGDIAEGYSVSREKKESFPLTVTSAQKNPTAFYLCASRDQGGSSYEQYFGPGTRLTVT.

Comment on this clone: Relative to the germline gene, one junction end is altered; a read error may explain this. Within the sample, other DNA sequences also encode this same CDR3. V is TRBV7-9 and J is TRBJ1-5; no clear D. CDR3 length equals 14 residues. Germline lookup yields CDR1 SEHNR and CDR2 FQNEAQ (reference sequence). CDR3 sequence: CASSPLSSNQPQHF. In DNA, the CDR3 is TGCGCCAGCAGCCCCCTCTCTAGCAATCAGCCCCAGCATTTT.

This clone occurred a few times. This chain links TRBV4-3 with TRBJ1-4; no clear D gene. The V gene's germline CDR1 is LGHNA and CDR2 YSLEER. V shed 0 bases and J shed 6 bases, with 5 bases lying between them. The CDR3 loop spans 13 amino acids. CDR3 in amino acids: CASSQDRDEKLFF. DNA of the CDR3: TGCGCCAGCAGCCAAGATCGGGATGAAAAACTGTTTTTT.

This clone showed up just a few times. V and J are TRBV28 and TRBJ2-7; 9 bases line up with TRBD1. CDR1 is MDHEN and CDR2 is SYDVKM in the germline V gene. After removal of 10 bases from V and 4 bases from J, the junction contained 8 bases not matched to a gene. The CDR3 runs to 13 residues. The CDR3 here is CAIGTGKAYEQYF. The DNA of the CDR3 is TGTGCCATCGGGACAGGGAAAGCGTACGAGCAGTACTTC.

The chain is built from TRBV9 and TRBJ2-5, with 9 bases lining up with TRBD2. The germline V gene encodes CDR1 SGDLS and CDR2 YYNGEE. CDR3 size: 15 residues. Unmatched junction bases numbered 7, after V lost 2 bases and J lost 5 bases. This CDR3 reads CASSVSGGTGETQYF. CDR3 in DNA: TGTGCCAGCAGCGTTAGCGGGGGAACCGGGGAGACCCAGTACTTC.

This clone was detected once. This chain uses TRBV28 with TRBJ1-2; 7 bases agree with TRBD1. The ends lost 6 bases at V and 4 bases at J; junction bases unmatched: 8. The length of the CDR3 is 14 residues. CDR1 MDHEN and CDR2 SYDVKM come from the germline V gene. CDR3 amino acids: CASSPPTGIYGYTF. In DNA form, the CDR3 reads TGTGCCAGCAGCCCACCGACAGGGATCTATGGCTACACCTTC.

This clone appeared a few times. V is TRBV15 and J is TRBJ1-1; weak D call: TRBD1 (6 bases). Per the germline V gene, CDR1 is LNHNV and CDR2 is YYDKDF (reference sequence). Trimming left V 2 bases short and J 1 base short, with 14 bases between. CDR3 length: 16 amino acids. The CDR3 nucleotides read TGTGCCACCAGCAGACAACGACAGGCCTCGAACACTGAAGCTTTCTTT. Encoded protein: CATSRQRQASNTEAFF.

This chain links TRBV4-3 with TRBJ2-1, with D possibly being TRBD2 (6 bases). Germline-derived CDR1 and CDR2 are LGHNA and YSLEER. The CDR3 has 18 residues. Trimming removed 1 base at V and 7 bases at J, with 23 bases between. CDR3 region: CASSQVAHGSGSANEQFF. CDR3 in DNA: TGCGCCAGCAGCCAAGTTGCACACGGGAGTGGGTCTGCTAATGAGCAGTTCTTC.

The CDR3, as DNA: TGTGCCAGCAGCTTGGCCGGGGGAGAGCAGTACTTC. Protein product: CASSLAGGEQYF. The chain carries TRBV5-6 and TRBJ2-7; D perhaps matches TRBD2 (6 bases). Trimming pared 0 bases from V and 7 bases from J, leaving 8 bases between. This CDR3 spans 12 amino acids. Germline CDR1 is SGHDT and CDR2 is YYEEEE.

This chain connects TRBV7-6 to TRBJ2-1, with TRBD1 identical over 7 bases. Trimming removed 5 bases from V and 1 base from J; junction bases left unmatched: 17. CDR1 SGHVS and CDR2 FNYEAQ come from the germline V gene. This CDR3 has 19 amino acids. Here the CDR3 reads CASSSIIRPGGRSYNEQFF. The CDR3 bases are TGTGCCAGCAGCAGCATTATACGACCAGGGGGAAGGTCCTACAATGAGCAGTTCTTC.

The chain carries TRBV15 and TRBJ2-7, with D tentatively TRBD1 (6 bases). This CDR3 has 16 residues. The germline gives CDR1 LNHNV, CDR2 YYDKDF (reference sequence). Trimming took 0 bases from V and 6 from J, leaving 18 bases between them. The CDR3 DNA follows: TGTGCCACCAGCAGAGATAATCGGGACAAGGCTGGCGAGCAGTACTTC. It encodes CATSRDNRDKAGEQYF.

The chain links TRBV5-4 to TRBJ2-3; D perhaps matches TRBD2 (6 bases). The CDR3 has 15 amino acids. V was cut by 0 bases and J by 5 bases, with 13 bases left in between. Germline assignment: CDR1 SGHNT and CDR2 YYREEE (reference sequence). The CDR3: CASSLGGTGGDTQYF. In nucleotides, the CDR3 is TGTGCCAGCAGCTTGGGCGGGACTGGAGGAGATACGCAGTATTTT.

The chain couples TRBV27 to TRBJ1-6, with D possibly TRBD1 on 6 matching bases. The CDR3 loop spans 16 amino acids. The V gene's germline CDR1 is MNHEY and CDR2 SMNVEV (reference sequence). Trimming shortened V by 4 bases and J by 9 bases, and 19 bases separated the two germline ends. The CDR3, as DNA: TGTGCCAGCAGTTCCCCACAGGGCTATAGAGGTTCACCCCTCCACTTT. Protein: CASSSPQGYRGSPLHF.